The 2 T cell receptor beta chains reported below all come from one sample, sequenced in a study of blood T cell repertoires in COVID-19. Assay: immunoSEQ multiplex PCR; the TCRdb copy retains only in-frame clones and omits some. The sample holds tens of thousands of clones, around 90% seen once. The source material was peripheral blood. Receptors originate from a woman older than 75 with acute or convalescent COVID-19.

There are a few counts of this clone. CDR3 sequence: CASSRGNRGLFNEQFF. The CDR3 region has the DNA TGCGCCAGCAGTAGAGGAAACAGGGGGCTGTTCAATGAGCAGTTCTTC. This chain uses TRBV5-1 with TRBJ2-1, with TRBD1 matching over 9 bases. The CDR3 totals 16 residues. V lost 5 bases to trimming and J lost 6 bases; unmatched junction nucleotides: 12. CDR1 and CDR2 (germline): SGHRS, YFSETQ. Full variable domain (remainder filled in from reference TRBV5-1 and TRBJ2-1): KAGVTQTPRYLIKTRGQQVTLSCSPISGHRSVSWYQQTPGQGLQFLFEYFSETQRNKGNFPGRFSGRQFSNSRSEMNVSTLELGDSALYLCASSRGNRGLFNEQFFGPGTRLTVL.

The rearrangement links TRBV20-1 to TRBJ2-2; weak D call: TRBD2 (5 bases). This CDR3 region has 13 residues. The ends were cut back, 3 bases at V and 6 bases at J, with 11 bases in the middle. Germline assignment: CDR1 DFQATT and CDR2 SNEGSKA (reference sequence). The CDR3 region is CSASLSGSGELFF. In nucleotides, the CDR3 is TGCAGTGCTAGTCTATCGGGATCCGGGGAGCTGTTTTTT.